The T cell receptor (beta chain) under discussion was sequenced for a study of graft-versus-host responses after intestinal transplantation. Study details: Recipients received multivisceral, liver-intestinal, or isolated intestinal transplants. Each recipient received anti-thymocyte globulin induction, then tacrolimus and steroids for 2 to 4 years.

Produced via immunoSEQ multiplex PCR; TCRdb's table is partial and in-frame only. In the table there are 25,000 to 35,000 clones, 85% to 95% of which are singletons. V lost 4 bases, J lost 4 bases, and 12 bases lay in between. Germline V lookup: CDR1 SGHDN, CDR2 FVKESK. The CDR3 extends over 14 amino acids. The sequences come from PBMCs, collected 66 days after intestinal transplant. The receptor comes from a human patient who received an intestinal transplant, so some T cells may come from the graft donor. V is TRBV14 and J is TRBJ2-3, with no clear D. The CDR3 reads CASSLIETSDTQYF. In DNA form, the CDR3 reads TGTGCCAGCAGCCTAATAGAGACCTCAGATACGCAGTATTTT.